This TCR beta chain was documented in a study of OX40 agonist ivuxolimab in advanced cancers. This CDR3 comprises 15 residues. The germline gives CDR1 SGHRS, CDR2 YFSETQ. The ends lost 3 bases at V and 5 bases at J; junction bases unmatched: 10. The method was immunoSEQ multiplex PCR; TCRdb's version includes in-frame clones alone and lacks a portion of them. The data hold 50,000 to 60,000 clones, with around 79% observed a single time. Sequenced here: CD4+ or CD8+ T cells sorted from blood, sampled in a trial of the OX40 agonist ivuxolimab. The TCR was taken from an adult with an advanced solid tumor such as melanoma, head and neck, liver or kidney cancer. The chain has TRBV5-1 and TRBJ2-5, with TRBD1 matching 7 bases. DNA of the CDR3: TGCGCCAGCAGCTCGGGTCCGACAGGGCGGGAGACCCAGTACTTC. Its translation is CASSSGPTGRETQYF.